This is a list of T cell receptor beta chains from one sample in a study of PD-L1 blockade in urothelial cancer. Sequencing was performed with immunoSEQ multiplex PCR; in TCRdb, only in-frame clones are kept and a portion is missing. The sample lists approximately 79,000 clones; roughly 90% were seen once. The input for sequencing was PBMCs, taken around atezolizumab (anti-PD-L1) treatment. These TCRs come from a woman aged 80 or older with urothelial cancer. Each CDR3 is given with its conserved first and last residue. A D gene is named only where the DNA matches it firmly. Only part of the rows carry a size: once, few, many, or a class if the clone is expanded.

d_call: -
j_call: TRBJ1-2
v_call: TRBV5-1
clone_size: -
cdr3_nt: TGCGCCAGCAGCTTGGACAGGGTGAGGGATGGCTACACCTTC
cdr3_aa: CASSLDRVRDGYTF

d_call: TRBD2
j_call: TRBJ2-2
v_call: TRBV10-2
clone_size: -
cdr3_nt: TGCGCCACCAGAAACCCTAGCGGGAGCAGGGTTGTCGCCGGGGAGCTGTTTTTT
cdr3_aa: CATRNPSGSRVVAGELFF

d_call: TRBD1
j_call: TRBJ1-2
v_call: TRBV6-6
clone_size: -
cdr3_nt: TGTGCCAGCAGTTGGACAGGGGAGGGCTATGGCTACACCTTC
cdr3_aa: CASSWTGEGYGYTF

d_call: -
j_call: TRBJ2-1
v_call: TRBV5-1
clone_size: -
cdr3_nt: TGCGCCAGCAGCTTGGATGGGAGGACTGGGAATGAGCAGTTCTTC
cdr3_aa: CASSLDGRTGNEQFF

d_call: TRBD2
j_call: TRBJ2-1
v_call: TRBV5-4
clone_size: -
cdr3_nt: TGTGCCAGCAGCGCAAGCGGGATCCGGTTCTTC
cdr3_aa: CASSASGIRFF

d_call: TRBD1
j_call: TRBJ2-7
v_call: TRBV7-3
clone_size: -
cdr3_nt: TGTGCCAGCAGCCCCGACAGGGGACCCAACTACGAGCAGTACTTC
cdr3_aa: CASSPDRGPNYEQYF

d_call: -
j_call: TRBJ2-5
v_call: TRBV18
clone_size: -
cdr3_nt: TGTGCCGCCACAGGAGACCAAGAGACCCAGTACTTC
cdr3_aa: CAATGDQETQYF

d_call: TRBD2
j_call: TRBJ2-3
v_call: TRBV5-1
clone_size: -
cdr3_nt: TGCGCCAGCAGCTTGGGACTAGCGGCCCCACGAGCCGATACGCAGTATTTT
cdr3_aa: CASSLGLAAPRADTQYF

d_call: TRBD2
j_call: TRBJ2-5
v_call: TRBV2
clone_size: -
cdr3_nt: TGTGCCAGTCAGACTAGCGGGAGTTGGGAGACCCAGTACTTC
cdr3_aa: CASQTSGSWETQYF

d_call: -
j_call: TRBJ1-4
v_call: TRBV27
clone_size: -
cdr3_nt: TGTGCCAGCAGTTTAAGCGGGCTCGGTAATGAAAAACTGTTTTTT
cdr3_aa: CASSLSGLGNEKLFF

d_call: TRBD2
j_call: TRBJ2-1
v_call: TRBV29-1
clone_size: -
cdr3_nt: TGCAGCGGGGCACTTGGCGGGACTAGAGGTGAGCAGTTCTTC
cdr3_aa: CSGALGGTRGEQFF

d_call: TRBD2
j_call: TRBJ2-1
v_call: TRBV6-1
clone_size: -
cdr3_nt: TGTGCCAGCAGTTTACTAGCGGGAGACTACAATGAGCAGTTCTTC
cdr3_aa: CASSLLAGDYNEQFF

d_call: -
j_call: TRBJ2-7
v_call: TRBV27
clone_size: -
cdr3_nt: TGTGCCAGCAGTAGCAATCAGGGAACCTCCGAGCAGTACTTC
cdr3_aa: CASSSNQGTSEQYF

d_call: -
j_call: TRBJ2-7
v_call: TRBV6-6
clone_size: -
cdr3_nt: TGTGCCAGCAGCCCTCTAGCGCCGGGCTACGAGCAGTACTTC
cdr3_aa: CASSPLAPGYEQYF

d_call: TRBD1
j_call: TRBJ1-5
v_call: TRBV18
clone_size: -
cdr3_nt: TGTGCCAGCTCACCCGGATCGTCGGGGGGGACAGGGTACGAGCCCCAGCATTTT
cdr3_aa: CASSPGSSGGTGYEPQHF

d_call: -
j_call: TRBJ1-2
v_call: TRBV11-2
clone_size: once
cdr3_nt: TGTGCCAGCAGCTTAGTACCGGGATATGGCTACACCTTC
cdr3_aa: CASSLVPGYGYTF

d_call: -
j_call: TRBJ2-1
v_call: TRBV6-1
clone_size: -
cdr3_nt: TGTGCCAGCAGTCAAAGCATCGGGGGTTTCCATGAGCAGTTCTTC
cdr3_aa: CASSQSIGGFHEQFF

d_call: -
j_call: TRBJ1-3
v_call: TRBV9
clone_size: -
cdr3_nt: TGTGCCAGCAGCGTAGATTGGCAAGGAAACACCATATATTTT
cdr3_aa: CASSVDWQGNTIYF

d_call: -
j_call: TRBJ2-2
v_call: TRBV1
clone_size: -
cdr3_nt: TGCACCAGCAGCCAAGATCGGCCAGGGGTTCCCGGGGAGCTGTTTTTT
cdr3_aa: CTSSQDRPGVPGELFF

d_call: -
j_call: TRBJ1-4
v_call: TRBV5-1
clone_size: -
cdr3_nt: TGCGCCAGCAGCTTAGCAGGATCAACTAATGAAAAACTGTTTTTT
cdr3_aa: CASSLAGSTNEKLFF